This T cell receptor beta chain emerged from a study of regulatory T cells in long-lasting Graves disease (dated by TCRdb to 2020 to 2023). Broadly, across the study: Patients with newly diagnosed Graves' disease had been on antithyroid drugs for under 3 months. The study was registered as a clinical trial and conducted in China. A total of roughly 35 samples underwent TCR sequencing: around 13 from persistent and around 20 from newly diagnosed Graves' disease patients. Patients with persistent Graves' disease were compared with patients with newly diagnosed Graves' disease using TCR sequencing and RNA sequencing of peripheral blood.

At the junction V is shortened by 4 bases and J by 3 bases; bases outside the gene matches: 2. The CDR3 has 15 amino acids, counting the end cysteine and phenylalanine. Only CDR3 DNA remains: 45 bases, in frame from the first base. In the paper's terms, the time point label means: newly diagnosed GD, antithyroid drugs for less than 3 months. For both TCR sequencing and RNA sequencing, RNA was extracted from PBMCs using TRIzol. Graves' disease was diagnosed according to American Thyroid Association guidelines. The patients came from an endocrinology department in Xi'an, China. From each patient, roughly 9 milliliters of peripheral blood was collected into an EDTA anticoagulant tube. Ficoll Paque Plus density gradient separation was used to isolate PBMCs, and no further T cell sorting was performed. RNA quality was checked with an Agilent 2100 Bioanalyzer and agarose gel, and concentration with a NanoDrop 2000.

On the study overall, not on this receptor specifically: Compared with newly diagnosed patients, persistent Graves' disease patients had lower TCR Shannon entropy and fewer highly expanded clones, which suggests clonal expansion. Preferential use of TRBV28, TRBJ1-2 and TRBJ2-5 was observed in persistent disease, whereas TRBV20-1 and TRBJ2-1 were favored in newly diagnosed disease. The authors acknowledged the small sample size as a limitation that may reduce accuracy. Sequencing and analysis were restricted to the TCR beta chain. Peripheral blood alone was examined, since thyroid tissue, which constituted the primary lesion, could not be accessed. More public clonotypes were shared among persistent patients (roughly 2,900) than among newly diagnosed patients (more than 900).

This clonotype was detected many times. The specificity of this receptor is unknown. The record has no base qualities; no much larger clone is one base away. The protocol used for the library was multiplex PCR. The sequencing machine was an Illumina HiSeq 4000. iRepertoire HTBI primers and Arm-PCR amplification of CDR3 regions were used to construct TCR beta libraries. Gel purification was performed on PCR products prior to sequencing. As for the authors' bioinformatics: Gene usage analysis of CDR3 amino acid clonotypes relied on the roughly 67 TRBV and 15 or so TRBJ segments identified across samples. COPE and FqMerger were used to merge filtered high-quality paired reads into contigs. Contigs were aligned with BLAST to IMGT TRBV, TRBD and TRBJ reference genes, and CDR3 was defined per IMGT. Highly expanded clones were defined as clonotypes with a frequency above 0.1%. Shannon entropy served as the measure of repertoire diversity, while the Gini coefficient captured V-J evenness. Public clonotypes were defined as clonotypes shared by more than one individual. TCRdb reprocessed the public reads (quality trimming at Q25 with fastp, clone calling with MiXCR) and kept in-frame beta chains. Rows are combined by CDR3 protein, so each entry shows the most common genes and DNA. V and J calls and clone size were set by TCRdb, not the authors. The sample includes about 210,000 distinct CDR3 sequences, with 15% to 20% observed a single time. The top ten hold 10% to 15% of the sample.

In addition, the sample was reused for a study of T cells in Graves' hyperthyroidism and ophthalmopathy. In that second paper, the authors write: Stable Graves' hyperthyroidism was defined as no progression to ophthalmopathy during 18 months of follow-up. Hyperthyroidism patients were aged 18 to 65 years and newly diagnosed, with disease duration of less than 2 months. Any patient with an uncontrolled infection, another autoimmune disease, pregnancy or lactation was excluded. Diagnoses were established on the basis of clinical symptoms, serum thyroxine and TRAb, thyroid ultrasound, and orbital computed tomography. For the first round of RT-PCR on the TCR CDR3, the HTBI primer set was used together with the Qiagen OneStep RT-PCR kit. Blood samples also contained most of the expanded thyroid clonotypes (frequency above 0.001), which suggests that blood repertoires may reflect thyroid immune responses. A 13 V-J signature model separated ophthalmopathy from stable hyperthyroidism, with 87.88% sensitivity and about 81% specificity in cross-validation and 80%/75% in testing. In validation, progression to ophthalmopathy was predicted by the model with 55% to 71% sensitivity and approximately 78% specificity, a median of approximately 6.5 months before onset. To identify distinguishing TCR V-J signatures, a discovery cohort of 90 to 100 patients was used, comprising approximately 40 with Graves' ophthalmopathy and 57 with stable Graves' hyperthyroidism. Prospective prediction of ophthalmopathy was tested in an independent validation cohort of about 19 hyperthyroidism patients and approximately 17 patients who later progressed to ophthalmopathy. The 100 discovery patients were divided at random into training and test sets in a 7:3 ratio. Thyroid tissue and blood T-cell repertoires from six Graves' hyperthyroidism patients were also compared in the study. Once sampling was done, hyperthyroidism patients were given methimazole at a starting dose of 30 mg daily, whereas ophthalmopathy patients were given high-dose intravenous methylprednisolone. The libraries were constructed in a second round of multiplex PCR and then size-selected and purified. Paired-end sequencing of the libraries was performed with 100 bp reads on an Illumina HiSeq2000. SOAPnuke was used to process the raw data, removing reads that contained adapters or uncalled bases, had a mean Phred below 15, or lacked an exact match to the constant primer or identifier. COPE v1.2.5 was used to merge the high-quality paired reads, and each unique nucleotide sequence was defined as a clonotype. MiTCR v1.1 was used to align the clonotypes against IMGT TRBV, TRBD and TRBJ reference segments. Only V-J combinations with frequency above 0.0001, covering approximately 99% of repertoires, were analysed. A TCS score was defined as the ratio between F50 (clonal expansion) and ExV (chaos), using BLOSUM62-based TCRdist between CDR3 peptides within each V-J. Welch's t-statistics and random forest reduced roughly 530 V-J features to 13, which were used in a naive Bayes classifier (R e1071). Sample size was not statistically predetermined, and blinding of investigators to group allocation was not performed. TCR Vbeta CDR3 sequencing of 130 to 150 peripheral blood samples (around 45 ophthalmopathy, approximately 80 hyperthyroidism and some 17 progressor patients) is reported in the paper.

The clonotype originates from a woman in her 30s with Graves disease. Donor details come from another sample of the same person, matched by shared clones. This specimen consisted of peripheral blood mononuclear cells (PBMCs), obtained at new diagnosis, from a patient treated with antithyroid drugs. The rearrangement joined TRBV12-3 or TRBV12-4 to TRBJ2-3, with 12 bases in between that match TRBD2. The CDR3 has the sequence CASSSSGGGTDTQYF. The sequenced DNA is TGTGCCAGCAGTTCTAGCGGGGGGGGTACAGATACGCAGTATTTT.